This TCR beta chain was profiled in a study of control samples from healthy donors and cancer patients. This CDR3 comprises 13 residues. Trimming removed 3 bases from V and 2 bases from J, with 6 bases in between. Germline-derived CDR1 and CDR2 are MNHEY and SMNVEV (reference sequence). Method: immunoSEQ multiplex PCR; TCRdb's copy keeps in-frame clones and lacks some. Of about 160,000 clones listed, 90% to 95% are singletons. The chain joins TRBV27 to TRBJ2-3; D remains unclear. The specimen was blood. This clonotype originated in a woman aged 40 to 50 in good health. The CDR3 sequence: CASSLQITDTQYF. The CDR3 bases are TGTGCCAGCAGTTTGCAGATCACAGATACGCAGTATTTT.